This T cell receptor (beta chain) was obtained from a study of cytomegalovirus exposure and HLA in healthy donors. The PCR employed 60 Vbeta primers together with 13 Jbeta primers. TCRdb's copy holds only in-frame clones and misses some; the assay was immunoSEQ multiplex PCR. The sample shows 100,000 to 150,000 clones, around 85% of them seen only once. Germline V gene sequence: CDR1 MNHEY, CDR2 SVGAGI. This CDR3 has 15 residues. With 4 bases clipped from V and 8 bases from J, the junction kept 11 bases outside the gene matches. General study results and limits: Prior analysis indicated that the majority of TCR beta V segments exhibited productivity approximately 87% or approximately 30% of the time.

Regarding this clone: Its antigen remains unidentified.

This clonotype was obtained from a man between 18 and 29 years old in good health and CMV-seropositive. The source material was PBMCs. This chain connects TRBV6-5 to TRBJ1-1; the match to TRBD1 covers 9 bases. The CDR3 coding sequence is TGTGCCAGCAGTTCGCCGGACAGGGGCGAAGTCGAAGCTTTCTTT. Translation: CASSSPDRGEVEAFF.